This TCR beta chain was captured by sequencing in a study of regulatory dendritic cells for organ transplantation. This table comes from immunoSEQ multiplex PCR, and its TCRdb copy is limited to in-frame clones, with some not included. There are tens of thousands of clones in the sample; about four fifths occur only once, and roughly 0.4% lies in the top ten. The CDR3 is 15 amino acids. V lost 3 bases to trimming and J lost 3 bases; unmatched junction nucleotides: 8. CDR1 and CDR2 (germline): SGHDT, YYEEEE. The rearrangement joins TRBV5-6 to TRBJ2-7, with 8 bases matching TRBD1. The clonotype was recovered from a human donor in good health. What was sequenced was naive CD8+ T cells from blood. Indicated subset: CD45RA+ naive T cells. The CDR3 sequence: CASSYEQGVGYEQYF. CDR3 DNA sequence: TGTGCCAGCAGCTACGAACAGGGGGTAGGCTACGAGCAGTACTTC.